The 17 T cell receptor beta chains presented below share a single source sample, sequenced in a study of post-analysis software for immune sequencing data. Notes on the study in general: A few TRBV segments, TRBV5-6, TRBV5-1 and TRBV20-1 among them, were found more frequent in patients than controls.

No antigen is known for these receptors. Unique molecular identifiers had been added to the TCR beta cDNA libraries. TCRdb re-called the PCR reads with MiXCR, one entry per CDR3 protein. The table includes hundreds of thousands of distinct CDR3 sequences, roughly 27% detected once. Sample: blood. These receptors were obtained from a girl aged 10 to 17 with multiple sclerosis.

V is TRBV5-4 and J is TRBJ2-6, with 12 bases aligning to TRBD2. CDR1 is SGHNT and CDR2 is YYREEE in the germline V gene (reference sequence). V was pared by 4 bases and J by 4 bases, with 12 bases of the junction left unmatched. This CDR3 contains 19 residues. CDR3: CASSPPRLAGVQGANVLTF. As DNA, the CDR3 is TGTGCCAGCAGCCCCCCGAGACTAGCGGGAGTTCAAGGGGCCAACGTCCTGACTTTC.

This clonotype has a handful of counts. The J gene is TRBJ1-5, the V gene TRBV28; D not resolved. The germline CDR1 and CDR2 sequences are MDHEN and SYDVKM. The V end was cut by 7 bases, the J end by 7 bases, with 17 bases between. This CDR3 spans 14 amino acids. Here the CDR3 reads CASNFIWVRQPQHF. The CDR3 DNA sequence: TGTGCCAGCAACTTTATTTGGGTTCGACAGCCCCAGCATTTT.

In this sample, this clonotype turned up once. This chain connects TRBV5-1 to TRBJ2-3; D unclear. V lost 4 bases to trimming and J lost 12 bases, with 21 bases between them. The CDR3 has 14 amino acids. CDR1 SGHRS and CDR2 YFSETQ come from the germline V gene. The CDR3 DNA reads TGCGCCAGCAGCCCGGACGTTCCCGACGTAGATCAGTATTTT. This encodes CASSPDVPDVDQYF.

This clonotype was observed a handful of times. This chain connects TRBV6-1 to TRBJ1-2, with 8 bases that match TRBD1. V lost 4 bases to trimming and J lost 5 bases; unmatched junction nucleotides: 3. Germline V lookup: CDR1 MNHNS, CDR2 SASEGT. The CDR3 is made up of 13 amino acids. Here the CDR3 reads CASSGTGKYGYTF. CDR3 coding DNA: TGTGCCAGCAGTGGGACAGGGAAGTATGGCTACACCTTC.

This clonotype was observed a few times. The chain has TRBV7-2 and TRBJ2-7; 10 bases agree with TRBD2. Looked up from germline, CDR1 is SGHTA and CDR2 is FQGNSA. Losses at the gene ends were 2 bases for V and 0 bases for J; bases not matched to a gene: 7. There are 17 residues in the CDR3. CDR3 DNA sequence: TGTGCCAGCAGCTTAAACCCTCCTAGCGGGAGCTCCTACGAGCAGTACTTC. It encodes CASSLNPPSGSSYEQYF.

This clonotype was recorded once. The rearrangement links TRBV20-1 to TRBJ1-4, with D uncertain. Trimming stripped 6 bases from V and 3 bases from J, with 5 bases between. Germline CDR1 is DFQATT and CDR2 is SNEGSKA (reference sequence). This CDR3 comprises 11 residues. CDR3 coding DNA: TGCAGTGCCGGTCCTAATGAAAAACTGTTTTTT. Its protein is CSAGPNEKLFF.

This clonotype was observed a handful of times. V is TRBV7-2 and J is TRBJ1-2; no definite D call. Germline loops: CDR1 SGHTA, CDR2 FQGNSA. This CDR3 comprises 17 residues. The V and J ends lost 0 bases and 3 bases respectively, with 17 bases between them. The DNA for the CDR3 is TGTGCCAGCAGCTTAGCGAGGGTCAGCCAGAAGGACTATGGCTACACCTTC. Protein sequence: CASSLARVSQKDYGYTF.

This clonotype was picked up a small number of times. The chain combines TRBV12-5 with TRBJ2-6; D tentatively reads TRBD1 or TRBD2 (5 bases each). Trimming removed 4 bases at V and 0 bases at J, with 13 bases between. From germline, CDR1 is LGHNT and CDR2 FRNRAP. The CDR3 loop spans 17 amino acids. The CDR3 sequence is CASGSSGAPSGANVLTF. CDR3 sequence (DNA): TGTGCTAGTGGTTCCTCCGGGGCCCCCTCTGGGGCCAACGTCCTGACTTTC.

J is TRBJ2-5 and V is TRBV12-3 or TRBV12-4; no definite D call. The V end lost 2 bases, the J end lost 1 base, and 17 bases lay between the germline ends. CDR3 length: 17 residues. CDR3 coding DNA: TGTGCCAGCAGTTTATCACCTGGCTTCGGTAGCCAAGAGACCCAGTACTTC. Its translation is CASSLSPGFGSQETQYF.

This clonotype was observed a few times. V is TRBV28 and J is TRBJ2-5, with 7 bases aligning to TRBD1. Germline-derived CDR1 and CDR2 are MDHEN and SYDVKM. There are 15 residues in the CDR3. After removal of 7 bases from V and 7 bases from J, the junction contained 15 bases not matched to a gene. CDR3 in amino acids: CASTPGTASKWTQYF. CDR3 sequence (DNA): TGTGCCAGCACCCCGGGGACAGCCTCCAAGTGGACCCAGTACTTC.

The J gene is TRBJ1-4, the V gene TRBV4-1; tentatively, D is TRBD1 (5 bases). The CDR3 sequence is 17 residues long. V lost 7 bases, J lost 0 bases, and 18 bases lay in between. Germline CDR1 and CDR2: MGHRA and YSYEKL. The CDR3 loop reads CASTLGGSRTTNEKLFF. In nucleotides, the CDR3 is TGCGCCAGCACCCTGGGGGGGTCCCGCACAACTAATGAAAAACTGTTTTTT.

This sequence joins TRBV27 and TRBJ2-5; no definite D call. Trimming cost V 0 bases and J 11 bases, with 19 bases left between them. The CDR3 length is 15 residues. Germline V gene sequence: CDR1 MNHEY, CDR2 SMNVEV (reference sequence). The CDR3 coding sequence is TGTGCCAGCAGTTTATCCCCCTTAGGGAACAATGAGCAGTACTTC. Translated: CASSLSPLGNNEQYF.

This rearrangement joins TRBV6-5 to TRBJ1-2; the D is unclear. Trimming stripped 6 bases from V and 1 base from J, with 12 bases between. This CDR3 has 14 amino acids. In germline, CDR1 is MNHEY, CDR2 SVGAGI. CDR3 sequence (DNA): TGTGCCAGCAGGCTAGGAGAGGGTAACTATGGCTACACCTTC. It yields the protein CASRLGEGNYGYTF.

This clonotype was found a few times. CDR3 protein: CSARDVYQDDDQYF. The CDR3 nucleotides are TGCAGTGCTAGAGATGTATATCAGGATGATGACCAGTACTTC. The V gene is TRBV20-1, the J gene TRBJ2-5; D not resolved. This CDR3 is built from 14 residues. Germline CDR1 DFQATT, CDR2 SNEGSKA (reference sequence). Trimming stripped 0 bases from V and 10 bases from J, with 18 bases between.

This clonotype came up a few times. V and J are TRBV4-2 and TRBJ2-1, with D uncertain. CDR3 length equals 15 residues. Trimming pared 3 bases from V and 7 bases from J, leaving 16 bases between. Looked up from germline, CDR1 is LGHNA and CDR2 is YNFKEQ. The CDR3, as DNA: TGTGCCAGCAGCCAGTACCTTGGCGGCAAGAATGAGCAGTTCTTC. Its protein product is CASSQYLGGKNEQFF.

In this sample, this clonotype turned up a few times. This chain joins TRBV15 and TRBJ2-5, with 7 bases aligning to TRBD1. The V segment lost 0 bases and the J segment 5 bases; nucleotides outside the gene matches: 3. The CDR3 is made up of 14 amino acids. Looked up from germline, CDR1 is LNHNV and CDR2 is YYDKDF (reference sequence). CDR3 region: CATSRDGTAETQYF. DNA for the CDR3: TGTGCCACCAGCAGAGATGGGACAGCGGAGACCCAGTACTTC. The full variable domain, in which reference TRBV15 and TRBJ2-5 provide the parts outside the CDR3, is DAMVIQNPRYQVTQFGKPVTLSCSQTLNHNVMYWYQQKSSQAPKLLFHYYDKDFNNEADTPDNFQSRRPNTSFCFLDIRSPGLGDTAMYLCATSRDGTAETQYFGPGTRLLVL.

The V call is TRBV2, the J call TRBJ1-2, with 8 bases lining up with TRBD1. The CDR3 is made up of 14 amino acids. Germline lookup yields CDR1 SNHLY and CDR2 FYNNEI. J lost 4 bases, V lost 11 bases, and 12 bases had no gene match. The CDR3 loop is CASPGTGVSYGYTF. CDR3 DNA: TGTGCCTCCCCCGGGACAGGAGTTTCCTATGGCTACACCTTC.